The rows below give T cell receptor beta chains drawn from one sample of a study of graft-versus-host responses after intestinal transplantation. Profiling relied on immunoSEQ multiplex PCR, and the TCRdb table lists in-frame clones only, not all of them. The sample contains about 98,000 clones, roughly 88% of which appear only once. Sequences were derived from PBMCs, sampled 255 days after intestinal transplant. Receptors originate from a human patient who received an intestinal transplant, so some T cells may come from the graft donor. CDR3s include the opening cysteine and the closing phenylalanine or tryptophan. Each record gives: J gene, D gene, V gene, CDR3 protein. A D gene is named only where the DNA matches it firmly.

J: TRBJ2-7; D: NA; V: TRBV7-8; CDR3: CASSETRTEQYF
J: TRBJ1-4; D: TRBD1; V: TRBV5-1; CDR3: CASSRMTGAQEKLFF
J: TRBJ2-1; D: NA; V: TRBV4-2; CDR3: CASSQEGPTPYNEQFF
J: TRBJ1-1; D: NA; V: TRBV7-9; CDR3: CASSLSGRPEAFF
J: TRBJ1-1; D: TRBD1; V: TRBV10-3; CDR3: CAISEGQGRTEAFF
J: TRBJ1-1; D: NA; V: TRBV6-4; CDR3: CASSDSMGTEAFF
J: TRBJ1-1; D: TRBD1; V: TRBV2; CDR3: CASSEAGQLSTEAFF
J: TRBJ1-2; D: NA; V: TRBV4-1; CDR3: CASSQGGGEFYGYTF
J: TRBJ2-7; D: TRBD2; V: TRBV19; CDR3: CASSLTSGGAPYEQYF
J: TRBJ1-1; D: NA; V: TRBV4-1; CDR3: CASSPYYGANTEAFF
J: TRBJ1-4; D: NA; V: TRBV5-1; CDR3: CASSFRGGPNEKLFF
J: TRBJ2-3; D: NA; V: TRBV7-2; CDR3: CASSLFPGQDTQYF
J: TRBJ2-1; D: NA; V: TRBV18; CDR3: CASSQSLGAPDEQFF
J: TRBJ1-1; D: NA; V: TRBV19; CDR3: CASSMSRADTEAFF
J: TRBJ1-6; D: NA; V: TRBV28; CDR3: CASTFRVSRSPLHF
J: TRBJ1-6; D: NA; V: TRBV5-4; CDR3: CASSPRTDSPLHF
J: TRBJ1-1; D: NA; V: TRBV5-1; CDR3: CASSLETLNTEAFF
J: TRBJ2-7; D: TRBD2; V: TRBV9; CDR3: CASSPGGYEQYF
J: TRBJ1-2; D: TRBD1; V: TRBV6-6; CDR3: CASSYLGQGEYGYTF
J: TRBJ2-7; D: TRBD2; V: TRBV15; CDR3: CATSIRTSGVYEQYF
J: TRBJ1-5; D: TRBD1; V: TRBV28; CDR3: CASSLRGQGVPSQPQHF
J: TRBJ2-1; D: NA; V: TRBV28; CDR3: CASSLELRVGSYNEQFF
J: TRBJ1-2; D: TRBD1; V: TRBV7-8; CDR3: CASSTPTGDYGYTF
J: TRBJ2-7; D: TRBD2; V: TRBV4-1; CDR3: CASSQGPGGIIPYEQYF
J: TRBJ2-3; D: NA; V: TRBV28; CDR3: CASRQSSMVADTQYF
J: TRBJ1-2; D: TRBD1; V: TRBV10-2; CDR3: CASSRTGGRSYGYTF
J: TRBJ2-3; D: NA; V: TRBV29-1; CDR3: CSVGAGVSTDTQYF
J: TRBJ1-2; D: NA; V: TRBV6-6; CDR3: CASSYPTFYGYTF
J: TRBJ2-1; D: NA; V: TRBV9; CDR3: CASSVVRVGRADASSSYNEQFF
J: TRBJ2-5; D: NA; V: TRBV12-2; CDR3: CASRLGQGIQETQYF
J: TRBJ2-2; D: NA; V: TRBV6-4; CDR3: CASSDSAGTGELFF
J: TRBJ1-2; D: NA; V: TRBV18; CDR3: CASSPGGPGLLRYGYTF
J: TRBJ2-2; D: NA; V: TRBV4-1; CDR3: CASSLTILDQRTGELFF
J: TRBJ1-2; D: TRBD1; V: TRBV6-1; CDR3: CASSGQGWYGYTF
J: TRBJ2-3; D: NA; V: TRBV6-5; CDR3: CASSYGRDILDTQYF
J: TRBJ2-7; D: NA; V: TRBV5-1; CDR3: CASSLGQGPLARAQYEQYF
J: TRBJ1-1; D: TRBD1; V: TRBV23-1; CDR3: CASSQSWVEVGQLF
J: TRBJ2-5; D: NA; V: TRBV6-6; CDR3: CASSVQGPQETQYF
J: TRBJ2-1; D: NA; V: TRBV5-4; CDR3: CASSLAGREVADEQFF
J: TRBJ1-1; D: NA; V: TRBV28; CDR3: CASRSGGTEAFF
J: TRBJ2-7; D: NA; V: TRBV12-1; CDR3: CASSFPSQGTFHEQYF
J: TRBJ1-1; D: NA; V: TRBV9; CDR3: CASSVGEAPEAFF
J: TRBJ2-3; D: TRBD2; V: TRBV9; CDR3: CASSAPSGGSTDTQYF
J: TRBJ1-2; D: NA; V: TRBV6-1; CDR3: CASTRRGDNYGYTF
J: TRBJ1-6; D: NA; V: TRBV27; CDR3: CASSLFLGGVNSPLHF
J: TRBJ2-7; D: TRBD1; V: TRBV5-4; CDR3: CASSRGTGGTYEQYF
J: TRBJ1-1; D: NA; V: TRBV7-3; CDR3: CASSLTVDGRTEAFF
J: TRBJ2-3; D: NA; V: TRBV6-6; CDR3: CASSRLWAEYTDTQYF
J: TRBJ2-7; D: NA; V: TRBV27; CDR3: CASSYRDNSYEQYF
J: TRBJ2-7; D: NA; V: TRBV27; CDR3: CASSPTRSYEQYF
J: TRBJ2-7; D: NA; V: TRBV19; CDR3: CAKRGDPGPYEQYF
J: TRBJ2-5; D: NA; V: TRBV6-1; CDR3: CASSEPSIRETQYF
J: TRBJ1-6; D: NA; V: TRBV7-9; CDR3: CASSPPVGGGDSPLHF
J: TRBJ1-1; D: NA; V: TRBV28; CDR3: CASSPGAEAFF
J: TRBJ2-7; D: NA; V: TRBV14; CDR3: CASSQGAWVYEQYF
J: TRBJ2-3; D: NA; V: TRBV27; CDR3: CASRGEGAAGGDTQYF
J: TRBJ2-2; D: NA; V: TRBV10-2; CDR3: CASSERANRFGELFF
J: TRBJ2-2; D: NA; V: TRBV5-1; CDR3: CASSLAGGQANTGELFF